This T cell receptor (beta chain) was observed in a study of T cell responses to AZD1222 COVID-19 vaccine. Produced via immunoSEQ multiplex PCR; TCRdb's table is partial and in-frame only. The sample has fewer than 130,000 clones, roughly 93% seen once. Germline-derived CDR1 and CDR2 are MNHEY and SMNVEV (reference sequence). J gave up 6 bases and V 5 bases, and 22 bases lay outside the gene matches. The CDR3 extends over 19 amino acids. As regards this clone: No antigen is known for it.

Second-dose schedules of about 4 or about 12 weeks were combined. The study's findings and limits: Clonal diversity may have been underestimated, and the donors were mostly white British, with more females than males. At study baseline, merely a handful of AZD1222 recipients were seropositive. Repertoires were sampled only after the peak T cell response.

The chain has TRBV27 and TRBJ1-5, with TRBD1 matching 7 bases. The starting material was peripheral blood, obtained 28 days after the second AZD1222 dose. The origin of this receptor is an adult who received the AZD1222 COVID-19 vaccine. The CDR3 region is CASSPISTGSGVWIQPQHF. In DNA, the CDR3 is TGTGCCAGCAGTCCGATCTCGACAGGGAGTGGGGTATGGATTCAGCCCCAGCATTTT.